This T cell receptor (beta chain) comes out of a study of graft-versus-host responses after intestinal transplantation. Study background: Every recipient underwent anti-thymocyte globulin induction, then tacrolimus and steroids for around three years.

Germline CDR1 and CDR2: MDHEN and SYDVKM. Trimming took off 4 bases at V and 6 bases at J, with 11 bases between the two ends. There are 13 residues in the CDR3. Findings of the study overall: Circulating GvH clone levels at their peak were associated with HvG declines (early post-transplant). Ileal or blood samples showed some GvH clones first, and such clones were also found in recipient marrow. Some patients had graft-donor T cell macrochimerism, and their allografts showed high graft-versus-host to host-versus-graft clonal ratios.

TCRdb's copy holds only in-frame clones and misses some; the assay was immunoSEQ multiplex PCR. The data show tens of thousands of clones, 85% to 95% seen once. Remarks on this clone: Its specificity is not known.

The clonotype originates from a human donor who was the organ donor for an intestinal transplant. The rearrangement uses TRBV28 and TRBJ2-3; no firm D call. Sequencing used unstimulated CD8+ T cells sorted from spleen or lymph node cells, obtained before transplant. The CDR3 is CASSSPFADTQYF. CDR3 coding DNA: TGTGCCAGCAGTTCGCCCTTTGCGGATACGCAGTATTTT.